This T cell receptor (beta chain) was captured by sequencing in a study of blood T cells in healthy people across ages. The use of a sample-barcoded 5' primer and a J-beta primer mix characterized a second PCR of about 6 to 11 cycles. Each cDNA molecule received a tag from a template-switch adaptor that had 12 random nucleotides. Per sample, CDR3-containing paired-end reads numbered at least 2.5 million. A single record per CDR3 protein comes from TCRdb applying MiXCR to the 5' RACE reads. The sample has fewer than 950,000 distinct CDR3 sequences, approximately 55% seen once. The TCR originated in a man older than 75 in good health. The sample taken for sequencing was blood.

CDR3 DNA sequence: TGCAGCGTTGTTCGGGACAGGGACCTCTACGAGCAGTACTTC. This translates into CSVVRDRDLYEQYF. The V call is TRBV29-1, the J call TRBJ2-5, with 9 positions matching TRBD1. The DNA end is a closer match to TRBJ2-7, so the J assignment may be wrong. The CDR3 runs to 14 residues. Looked up from germline, CDR1 is SQVTM and CDR2 is ANQGSEA.